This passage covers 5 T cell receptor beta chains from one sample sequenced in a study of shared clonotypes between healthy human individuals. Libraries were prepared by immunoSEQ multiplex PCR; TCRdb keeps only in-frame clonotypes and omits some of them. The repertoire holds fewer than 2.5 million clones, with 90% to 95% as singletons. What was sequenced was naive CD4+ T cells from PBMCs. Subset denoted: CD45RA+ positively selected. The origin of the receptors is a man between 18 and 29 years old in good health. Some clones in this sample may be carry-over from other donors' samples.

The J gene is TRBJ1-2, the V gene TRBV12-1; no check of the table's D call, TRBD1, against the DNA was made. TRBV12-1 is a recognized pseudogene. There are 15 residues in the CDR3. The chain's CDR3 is CASSLIWYRDYGYTF. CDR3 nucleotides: TGTGCCAGCAGCCTTATATGGTACAGGGATTATGGCTACACCTTC.

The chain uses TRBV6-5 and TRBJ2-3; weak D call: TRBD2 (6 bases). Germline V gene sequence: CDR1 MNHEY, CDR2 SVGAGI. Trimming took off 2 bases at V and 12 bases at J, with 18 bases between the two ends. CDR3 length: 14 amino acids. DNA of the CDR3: TGTGCCAGCAGTTACGCCAACCGGGGGAGCCGCCAGTATTTT. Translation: CASSYANRGSRQYF.

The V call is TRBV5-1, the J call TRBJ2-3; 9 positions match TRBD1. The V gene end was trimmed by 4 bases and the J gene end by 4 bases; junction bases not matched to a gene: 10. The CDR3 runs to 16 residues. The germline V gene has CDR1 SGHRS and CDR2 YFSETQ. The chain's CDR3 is CASSRLRDRVADTQYF. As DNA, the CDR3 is TGCGCCAGCAGCCGACTCCGGGACAGGGTCGCAGATACGCAGTATTTT.

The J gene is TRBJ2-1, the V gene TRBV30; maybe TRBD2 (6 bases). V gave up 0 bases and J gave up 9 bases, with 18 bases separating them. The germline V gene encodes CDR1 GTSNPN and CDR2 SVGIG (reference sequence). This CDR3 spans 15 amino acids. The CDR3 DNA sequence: TGTGCCTGGAGTGTACTTAGCGGAACCTTTGGTGAGCAGTTCTTC. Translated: CAWSVLSGTFGEQFF.

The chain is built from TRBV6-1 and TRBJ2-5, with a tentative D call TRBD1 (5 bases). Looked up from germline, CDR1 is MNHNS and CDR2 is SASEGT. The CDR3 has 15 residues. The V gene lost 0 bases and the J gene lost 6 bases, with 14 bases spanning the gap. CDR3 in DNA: TGTGCCAGCAGTGAAGCTGGGGCCAGGGCGCAGACCCAGTACTTC. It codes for CASSEAGARAQTQYF.